This TCR beta chain came from a study of identical twins. The study's findings and limits: High-abundance cord blood beta clonotypes had fewer insertions; memory repertoires showed none. Conclusions relied on cross-sectional statistical analysis, not following the same donors.

Healthy Caucasian individuals made up all the donors. The CDR3 runs to 14 residues. CDR1 is DFQATT and CDR2 is SNEGSKA in the germline V gene (reference sequence). This clonotype was picked up many times. Its specificity is unknown. TCRdb re-called the 5' RACE reads through MiXCR, storing one row per CDR3 protein. The sample holds roughly 630,000 distinct CDR3 sequences, about 7.1% seen once. This same sample was also taken into another study, of yellow fever vaccine responses in identical twins.

The chain is built from TRBV20-1 and TRBJ2-1; D is possibly TRBD1 or TRBD2 (5 bases each). Sequencing input: PBMCs. The sequence was obtained from a woman aged 18-29 years in good health. The CDR3: CSFSPGPAYNEQFF. The CDR3 nucleotides read TGCAGCTTTTCCCCGGGACCGGCCTACAATGAGCAGTTCTTC.